Listed below are T cell receptor beta chains from one sample, sequenced in a study of shared clonotypes between healthy human individuals. Sequencing used immunoSEQ multiplex PCR; TCRdb keeps in-frame clones, though not all of them. The data contain around 1.4 million clones, 98% to 99% of them singletons. What was sequenced was naive CD4+ T cells sorted from blood. These receptors all come from a young man in good health. Both conserved end residues are trimmed from each CDR3. The order of the fields is V gene, CDR3 length, J gene, CDR3 protein.

>TRBV6-1|11|TRBJ2-3
ASSEGGTDTQY
>TRBV19|11|TRBJ2-3
ASSLQGADTQY
>TRBV6-5|11|TRBJ2-7
ASSYNGYYEQY
>TRBV9|14|TRBJ2-7
ASSPRDRGSLGEQY
>TRBV27|13|TRBJ1-5
ASSLGGGNNQPQH
>TRBV29-1|13|TRBJ2-7
SVEDQAGGGYEQY
>TRBV19|10|TRBJ2-2
ASKLSTGELF
>TRBV4-3|14|TRBJ2-7
ASSQRSGTGGHEQY
>TRBV6-1|14|TRBJ2-7
ASSEVAETSGLKQY
>TRBV18|16|TRBJ2-6
ASSPSLAGHSGANVLT
>TRBV29-1|9|TRBJ1-1
SVDGTGKAF
>TRBV7-8|15|TRBJ2-1
ASSLALSSGSVYEQF
>TRBV14|14|TRBJ2-7
ASSQVSGASSYEQY
>TRBV10-3|13|TRBJ1-3
AISELQVSGNTIY
>TRBV7-9|13|TRBJ1-4
ASSRRGGSGEKLF
>TRBV6-5|13|TRBJ1-5
ASSSSGGRGQPQH
>TRBV5-1|14|TRBJ2-7
ASSFGTSQSSYEQY
>TRBV27|12|TRBJ2-3
ASKGARIADTQY
>TRBV6-5|12|TRBJ1-4
ASSSRQSGEKLF
>TRBV5-1|13|TRBJ2-1
ASSASQLTYNEQF
>TRBV11-2|14|TRBJ1-1
ASSLRHDRPNTEAF
>TRBV9|13|TRBJ2-3
ASSVNPYNTDTQY
>TRBV10-3|17|TRBJ2-6
AIRRSQGTALKGANVLT
>TRBV4-3|13|TRBJ1-2
ASSQAGQGAYGYT
>TRBV2|14|TRBJ2-1
ASSGRTAFFNNEQF
>TRBV30|12|TRBJ2-7
AWIGMGFPYEQY
>TRBV7-8|13|TRBJ1-1
ASSLAGRREIEAF
>TRBV18|14|TRBJ2-2
ASSQLAGVNTGELF
>TRBV11-2|12|TRBJ1-2
ASRLTGFNYGYT
>TRBV5-1|12|TRBJ2-7
ASSSGTSVYEQY
>TRBV5-5|13|TRBJ2-7
ASSLEPSEFYEQY
>TRBV6-6|11|TRBJ1-1
ASSYMQNTEAF
>TRBV5-4|13|TRBJ2-7
ASSNPSGGTYEQY
>TRBV5-6|11|TRBJ1-1
ASHPGLRPEAF
>TRBV4-3|12|TRBJ2-3
ASSLKGRVDTQY
>TRBV18|18|TRBJ1-3
ASSPDPGQRILLSGNTIY
>TRBV10-3|11|TRBJ1-1
AIRDTGNTEAF
>TRBV27|11|TRBJ1-5
ASSFSGGQPQH
>TRBV19|13|TRBJ2-1
ASSRGTSWGNEQF
>TRBV10-2|13|TRBJ2-3
ASSPARGITDTQY
>TRBV5-4|17|TRBJ2-2
ASSLVRLAGGPTAGELF
>TRBV5-1|14|TRBJ2-1
ASSSLSGSSYNEQF
>TRBV9|15|TRBJ2-1
ASSARWTSGVYNEQF
>TRBV28|14|TRBJ1-5
ASSFPASVKNQPQH
>TRBV21-1|15|TRBJ2-7
ASTQGLAGGISYEQY
>TRBV6-6|13|TRBJ2-7
ASSYRGSRVDEQY